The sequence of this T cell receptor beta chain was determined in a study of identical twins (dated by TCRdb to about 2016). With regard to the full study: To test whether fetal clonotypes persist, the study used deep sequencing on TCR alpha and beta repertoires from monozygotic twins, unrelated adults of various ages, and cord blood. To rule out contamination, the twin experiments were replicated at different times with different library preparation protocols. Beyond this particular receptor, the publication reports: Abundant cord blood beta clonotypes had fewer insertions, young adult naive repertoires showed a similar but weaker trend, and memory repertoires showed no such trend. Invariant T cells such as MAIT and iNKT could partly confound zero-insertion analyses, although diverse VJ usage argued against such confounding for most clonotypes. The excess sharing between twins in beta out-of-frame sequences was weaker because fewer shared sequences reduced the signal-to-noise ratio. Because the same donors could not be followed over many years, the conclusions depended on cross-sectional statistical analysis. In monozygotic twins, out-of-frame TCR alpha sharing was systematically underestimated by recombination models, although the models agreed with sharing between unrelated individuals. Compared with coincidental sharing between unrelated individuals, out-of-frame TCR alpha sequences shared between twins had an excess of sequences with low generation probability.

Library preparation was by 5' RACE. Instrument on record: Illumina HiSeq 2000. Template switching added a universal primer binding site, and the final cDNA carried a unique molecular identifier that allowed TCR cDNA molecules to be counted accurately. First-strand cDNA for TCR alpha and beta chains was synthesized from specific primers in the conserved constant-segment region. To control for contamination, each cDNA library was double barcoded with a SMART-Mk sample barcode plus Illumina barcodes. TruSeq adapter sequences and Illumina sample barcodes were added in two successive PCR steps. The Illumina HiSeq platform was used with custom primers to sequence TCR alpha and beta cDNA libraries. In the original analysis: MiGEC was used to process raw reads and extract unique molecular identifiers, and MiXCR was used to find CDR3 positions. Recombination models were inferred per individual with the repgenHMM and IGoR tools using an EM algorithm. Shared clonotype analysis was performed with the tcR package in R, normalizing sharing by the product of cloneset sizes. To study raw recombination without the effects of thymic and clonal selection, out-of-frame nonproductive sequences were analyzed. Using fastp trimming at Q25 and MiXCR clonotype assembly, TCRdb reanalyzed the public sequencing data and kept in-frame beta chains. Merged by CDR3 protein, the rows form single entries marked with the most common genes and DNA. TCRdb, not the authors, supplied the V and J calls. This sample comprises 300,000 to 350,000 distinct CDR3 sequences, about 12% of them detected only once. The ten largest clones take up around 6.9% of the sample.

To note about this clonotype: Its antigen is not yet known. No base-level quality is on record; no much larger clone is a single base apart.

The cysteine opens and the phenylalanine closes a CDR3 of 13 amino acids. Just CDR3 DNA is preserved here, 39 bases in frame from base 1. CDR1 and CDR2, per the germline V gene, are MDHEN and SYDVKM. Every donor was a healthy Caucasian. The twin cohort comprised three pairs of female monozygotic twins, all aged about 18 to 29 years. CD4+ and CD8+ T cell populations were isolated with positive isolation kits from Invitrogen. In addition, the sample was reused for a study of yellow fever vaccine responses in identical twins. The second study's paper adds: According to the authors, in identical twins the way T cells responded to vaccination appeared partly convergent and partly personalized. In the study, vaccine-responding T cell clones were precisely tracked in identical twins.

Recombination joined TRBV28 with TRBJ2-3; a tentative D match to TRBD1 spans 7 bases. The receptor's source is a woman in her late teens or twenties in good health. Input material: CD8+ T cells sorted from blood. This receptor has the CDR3 CVARGQFTDTQYF. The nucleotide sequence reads TGTGTCGCGCGGGGACAGTTCACAGATACGCAGTATTTT.